Sequencing of this TCR beta chain was carried out in a study of blood T cells in healthy people across ages. With respect to this clonotype: Its antigen is not known.

Study-wide points: Diversity of TCR beta per million T cells declined in a roughly linear way with age. The study found TCR beta diversity correlated strongly with naive T cell percentage. Donor CMV infection status was unknown, possibly confounding age-related changes in expanded clonotypes.

Trimming took 4 bases from V and 4 from J, leaving 13 bases between them. The CDR3 sequence is 14 residues long. A second PCR of 7 to 11 cycles used a sample-barcoded 5' primer and a J-beta primer mix. Paired-end reads containing CDR3 totaled no fewer than 2.5 million for each sample. One entry per CDR3 protein results from TCRdb running MiXCR on the 5' RACE reads. The sample has 1.4 million or so distinct CDR3 sequences, approximately 42% seen once; the top ten hold less than 5%. This receptor was obtained from a woman aged 18-30 years in good health. Material for sequencing was blood. This chain uses TRBV12-3 or TRBV12-4 with TRBJ1-1; D possibly corresponds to TRBD1 (5 bases). The CDR3 loop reads CASSYSQGSTEAFF. CDR3 DNA: TGTGCCAGCAGTTATTCTCAGGGTAGCACTGAAGCTTTCTTT.